This T cell receptor beta chain was recorded in a study of glioma-infiltrating T cells after dendritic cell vaccination. Libraries were prepared by immunoSEQ multiplex PCR; TCRdb keeps only in-frame clonotypes and omits some of them. The sample yields 55,000 to 75,000 clones, approximately 81% seen once. Material: blood, obtained before dendritic cell vaccination. This receptor was obtained from a human donor with glioblastoma.

The DNA of the CDR3 is TGTGCCAGCTCACAAGCGGGGGCCGAGCAGTTCTTC. Translation: CASSQAGAEQFF. The rearrangement links TRBV18 to TRBJ2-1; 8 bases match TRBD2. The germline CDR1 and CDR2 sequences are KGHSH and LQKENI. V dropped 4 bases and J dropped 10; count of bases not matched to a gene: 3. CDR3 size: 12 residues.